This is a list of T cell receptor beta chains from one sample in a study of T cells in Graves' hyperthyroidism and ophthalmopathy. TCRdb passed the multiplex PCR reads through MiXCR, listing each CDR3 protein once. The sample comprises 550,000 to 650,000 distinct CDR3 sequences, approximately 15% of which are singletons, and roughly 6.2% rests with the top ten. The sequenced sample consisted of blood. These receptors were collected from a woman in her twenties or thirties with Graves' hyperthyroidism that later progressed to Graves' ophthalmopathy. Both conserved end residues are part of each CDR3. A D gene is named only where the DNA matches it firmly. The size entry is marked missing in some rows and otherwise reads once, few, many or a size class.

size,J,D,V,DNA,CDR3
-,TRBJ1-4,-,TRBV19,TGTGCCAGTAGTACTCAGCTAACTGAAAAACTGTTTTTT,CASSTQLTEKLFF
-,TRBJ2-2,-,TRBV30,TGTGCCTGGAGTGTTATAAACACCGGGGAGCTGTTTTTT,CAWSVINTGELFF
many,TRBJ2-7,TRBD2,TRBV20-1,TGCAGTGCAAGCCCGATGGGACTAGCGGGAGGGACGATCTACGAGCAGTACTTC,CSASPMGLAGGTIYEQYF
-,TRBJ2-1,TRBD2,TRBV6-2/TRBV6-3,TGTGCCAGCAGTGCCGGGACTAGCGGGACTAAAAATGAGCAGTTCTTC,CASSAGTSGTKNEQFF
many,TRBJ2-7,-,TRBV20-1,TGCAGTGCTCATAAGGGTTTTGGGTACGAGCAGTACTTC,CSAHKGFGYEQYF
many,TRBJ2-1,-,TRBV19,TGTGCCAGTAGTACCCCAACTAGAGGTAGGGATGAGCAGTTCTTC,CASSTPTRGRDEQFF
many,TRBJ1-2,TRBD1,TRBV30,TGTGCCTGGAGAGACAGGGATCCTAACTATGGCTACACCTTC,CAWRDRDPNYGYTF
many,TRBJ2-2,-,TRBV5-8,TGTGCCAGCAGCACCCGGGATCCCGGGGAGCTGTTTTTT,CASSTRDPGELFF
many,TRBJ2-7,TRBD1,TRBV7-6,TGTGCCAGCAGCCTCCCCGGACAGGGCCCCACCACACGTTCCTACGAGCAGTACTTC,CASSLPGQGPTTRSYEQYF
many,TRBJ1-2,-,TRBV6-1,TGTGCCAGCAGCCCGGGACAATTTGAGATTTATGGCTACACCTTC,CASSPGQFEIYGYTF
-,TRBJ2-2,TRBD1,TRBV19,TGTGCCAGTAGTAGAAGGGACAGACCCAATAGTAACACCGGGGAGCTGTTTTTT,CASSRRDRPNSNTGELFF
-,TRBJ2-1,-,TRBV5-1,TGCGCCAGCAGCTTGCAACTCCTTGGGGGGAATGAGCAGTTCTTC,CASSLQLLGGNEQFF
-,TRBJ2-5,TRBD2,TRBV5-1,TGCGCCAGCAGTGCGGGAGGGCTACCACAAGAGACCCAGTACTTC,CASSAGGLPQETQYF
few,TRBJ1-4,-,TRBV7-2,TGTGCCAGCAGCTCGGGACTAGTCGGGGAAAAACTGTTTTTT,CASSSGLVGEKLFF
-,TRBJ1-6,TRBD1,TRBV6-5,TGTGCCAGCAGTTACTCGATGAGACAGGGGGTTAATCCACCCCTCGACTTT,CASSYSMRQGVNPPLDF
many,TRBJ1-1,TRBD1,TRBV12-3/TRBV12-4,TGTGCCAGCATTGTTGACAGGGGAGCTTTCTTT,CASIVDRGAFF
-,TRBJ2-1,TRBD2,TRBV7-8,TGTGCCAGCAGCTTGGGGCTAGCGGGAGGGAGGGATGAGCAGTTCTTC,CASSLGLAGGRDEQFF
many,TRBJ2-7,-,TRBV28,TGTGCCAGCAGTTTACCAGTTAACGAGCAGTACTTC,CASSLPVNEQYF
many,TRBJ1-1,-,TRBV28,TGTGCCAGCAGCGCGGGGTCAAGAAACACTGAAGCTTTCTTT,CASSAGSRNTEAFF
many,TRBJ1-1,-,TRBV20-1,TGCAGTGCCCCCGGGAGGTTGAACACTGAAGCTTTCTTT,CSAPGRLNTEAFF
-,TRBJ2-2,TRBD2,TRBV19,TGTGCCAGTAGTATAGGGCCGGGAGGGTCGAACACCGGGGAGCTGTTTTTT,CASSIGPGGSNTGELFF
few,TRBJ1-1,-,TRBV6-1,TGTGCCAGCAGCGATCCATACACTGAAGCTTTCTTT,CASSDPYTEAFF
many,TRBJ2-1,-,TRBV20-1,TGCAGTGCTAGACCGACTACCGGGACATACGTCTTC,CSARPTTGTYVF
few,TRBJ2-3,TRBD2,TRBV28,TGTGCCAGCAGTTTTGAGAAGCTACTAGCGGGAGTAAGCGCAGATACGCAGTATTTT,CASSFEKLLAGVSADTQYF
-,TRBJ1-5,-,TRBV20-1,TGCAGTGCAGACGGAGGCAATCAGCCCCAGCATTTT,CSADGGNQPQHF
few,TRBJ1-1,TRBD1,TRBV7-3,TGTGCCAGCAGGTCCGGACAGGGACTTAGGGGGGACACTGAAGCTTTCTTT,CASRSGQGLRGDTEAFF
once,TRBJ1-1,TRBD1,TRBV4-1,TGCGCCAGCAGCCAAGGACAGGGGGTTACTGAAGCTTTCTTT,CASSQGQGVTEAFF
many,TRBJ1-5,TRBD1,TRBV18,TGTGCCAGCTCACCACCGGGACAGGTCGATCAGCCCCAGCATTTT,CASSPPGQVDQPQHF
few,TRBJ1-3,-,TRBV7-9,TGTGCCAGCAGTTTCTCCAGACAGGTCTGGGATCAATCTGGCACCATATATTTT,CASSFSRQVWDQSGTIYF
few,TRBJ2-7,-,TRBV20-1,TGCAGTGCTATCCCCTACCGAGGAGGGCGAACCTACGAGCAGTACTTC,CSAIPYRGGRTYEQYF
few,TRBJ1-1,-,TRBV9,TGTGCCAGCAGCGTGGGTACCATGAACACTGAAGCTTTCTTT,CASSVGTMNTEAFF
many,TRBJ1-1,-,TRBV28,TGTGCCAGCAGGATCGAGTGGGGCACTGAAGCTTTCTTT,CASRIEWGTEAFF
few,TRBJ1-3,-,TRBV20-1,TGCAGTGCTAGTATAGGATTAGGTGGAAACACCATATATTTT,CSASIGLGGNTIYF
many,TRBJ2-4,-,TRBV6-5,TGTGCCAGCAGTTACATTTCAAGTGTAGTTGAAAACATTCAGTACTTC,CASSYISSVVENIQYF
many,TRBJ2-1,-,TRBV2,TGTGCCTGCTCTAGCTGGTGGAGCTCCTACAATGAGCAGTTCTTC,CACSSWWSSYNEQFF
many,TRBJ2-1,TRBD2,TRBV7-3,TGTGCCAGCAGCTTAAGGAGGGAGGGCCTCGATGAGCAGTTCTTC,CASSLRREGLDEQFF
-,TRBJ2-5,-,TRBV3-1,TGTGCCAGCAGCCAAGCTTTAAGGGAGGCAGAGACCCAGTACTTC,CASSQALREAETQYF
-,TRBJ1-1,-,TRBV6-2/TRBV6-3,TGTGCCAGCAGTTACATAACATTGGCAAAGACTGAAGCTTTCTTT,CASSYITLAKTEAFF
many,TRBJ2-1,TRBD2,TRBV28,TGTGCCAGCTTGGTCAGACTAGCGAATTCCTACAATGAGCAGTTCTTC,CASLVRLANSYNEQFF
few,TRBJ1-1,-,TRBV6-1,TGTGCCAGCAGTGTAAGGGGGAGCACTGAAGCTTTCTTT,CASSVRGSTEAFF
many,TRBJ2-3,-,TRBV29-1,TGCAGCGTTGAAGGCGGCAGGGGGGAAGATACGCAGTATTTT,CSVEGGRGEDTQYF
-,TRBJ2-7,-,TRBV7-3,TGTGCCAGCAGCTCGGACGGGAACTCCTACGAGCAGTACTTC,CASSSDGNSYEQYF
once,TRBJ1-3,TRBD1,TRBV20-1,TGCAGTGCTCCGGGACAGGGAAATGGAAACACCATATATTTT,CSAPGQGNGNTIYF
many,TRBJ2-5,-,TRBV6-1,TGTGCCAGCAGTCGAACCTCCCAAGAGACCCAGTACTTC,CASSRTSQETQYF
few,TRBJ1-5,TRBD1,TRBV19,TGTGCCAGTAGTTCCCTTGGGACAGGGGAGAATCAGCCCCAGCATTTT,CASSSLGTGENQPQHF
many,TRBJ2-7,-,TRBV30,TGTGCCTGGAGCTTCGGCGGGACCTACGAGCAGTACTTC,CAWSFGGTYEQYF
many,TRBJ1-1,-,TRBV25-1,TGTGCCAGCAGTGAATCGAAAGGGATGAACACTGAAGCTTTCTTT,CASSESKGMNTEAFF
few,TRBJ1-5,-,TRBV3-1,TGTGCCAGCAGCCAACACCCGAGGGCTGATCAGCCCCAGCATTTT,CASSQHPRADQPQHF
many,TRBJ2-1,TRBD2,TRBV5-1,TGCGCCAGCAGCATGACTAGCGGGAGGGGGAATGAGCAGTTCTTC,CASSMTSGRGNEQFF
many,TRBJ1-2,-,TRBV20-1,TGCAGTGCTAGAGACCTTCTCTATGGCTACACCTTC,CSARDLLYGYTF
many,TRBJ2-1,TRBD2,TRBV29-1,TGCAGCGTCCCGGGAGGACTAGCGGGAAGTGAGCAGTTCTTC,CSVPGGLAGSEQFF
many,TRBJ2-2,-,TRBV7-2,TGTGCCAGCACCAAGGACGGCCTGAACACCGGGGAGCTGTTTTTT,CASTKDGLNTGELFF
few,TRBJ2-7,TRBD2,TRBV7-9,TGTGCCAGCAGCTTCACTAGCGGCGTATTAGTCTACGAGCAGTACTTC,CASSFTSGVLVYEQYF
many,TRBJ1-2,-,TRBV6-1,TGTGCCAGCAGGGAAGCCTGGGAAATGCTACGGGACTATGGCTACACCTTC,CASREAWEMLRDYGYTF
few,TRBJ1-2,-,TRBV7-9,TGTGCCAGCAGCTTCCAAGCAGCTCTGGGGGGGGGCTACACCTTC,CASSFQAALGGGYTF
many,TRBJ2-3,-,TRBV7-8,TGTGCCAGCAGCAAGTCCGGGACTCCTACGCAGTATTTT,CASSKSGTPTQYF
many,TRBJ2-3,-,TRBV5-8,TGTGCCAGCAGCTTGGCAGGGTGGGATACGCAGTATTTT,CASSLAGWDTQYF
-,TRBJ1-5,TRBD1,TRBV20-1,TGCAGTGCTAAGGACAGGGTGGTTCAGCCCCAGCATTTT,CSAKDRVVQPQHF
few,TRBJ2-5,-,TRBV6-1,TGTGCCAGCAGTGAGGAACTCACGAGGACCCAGTACTTC,CASSEELTRTQYF